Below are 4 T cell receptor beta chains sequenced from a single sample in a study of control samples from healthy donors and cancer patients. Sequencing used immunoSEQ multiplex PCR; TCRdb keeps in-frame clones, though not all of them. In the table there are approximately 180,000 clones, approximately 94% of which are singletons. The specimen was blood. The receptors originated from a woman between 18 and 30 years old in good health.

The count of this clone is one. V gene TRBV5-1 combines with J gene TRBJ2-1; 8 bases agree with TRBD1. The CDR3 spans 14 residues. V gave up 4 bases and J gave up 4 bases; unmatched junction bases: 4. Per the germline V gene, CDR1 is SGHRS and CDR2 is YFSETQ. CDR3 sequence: CASSVDREYNEQFF. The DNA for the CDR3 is TGCGCCAGCAGCGTGGACAGGGAGTACAATGAGCAGTTCTTC. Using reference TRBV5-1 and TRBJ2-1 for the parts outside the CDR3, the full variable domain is KAGVTQTPRYLIKTRGQQVTLSCSPISGHRSVSWYQQTPGQGLQFLFEYFSETQRNKGNFPGRFSGRQFSNSRSEMNVSTLELGDSALYLCASSVDREYNEQFFGPGTRLTVL.

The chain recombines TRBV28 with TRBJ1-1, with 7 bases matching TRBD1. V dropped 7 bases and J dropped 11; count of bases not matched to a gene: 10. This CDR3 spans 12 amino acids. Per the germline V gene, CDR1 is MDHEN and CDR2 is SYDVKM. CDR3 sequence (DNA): TGTGCCAGCAATGACAGGGTACGATCGGCTTTCTTT. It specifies CASNDRVRSAFF. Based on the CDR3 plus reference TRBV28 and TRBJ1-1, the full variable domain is DVKVTQSSRYLVKRTGEKVFLECVQDMDHENMFWYRQDPGLGLRLIYFSYDVKMKEKGDIPEGYSVSREKKERFSLILESASTNQTSMYLCASNDRVRSAFFGQGTRLTVV.

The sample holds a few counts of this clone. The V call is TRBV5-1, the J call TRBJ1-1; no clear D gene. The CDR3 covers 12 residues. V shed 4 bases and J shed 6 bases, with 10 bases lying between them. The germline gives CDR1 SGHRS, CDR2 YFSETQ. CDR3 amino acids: CASSPDSPEAFF. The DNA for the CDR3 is TGCGCCAGCAGCCCGGATTCGCCTGAAGCTTTCTTT.

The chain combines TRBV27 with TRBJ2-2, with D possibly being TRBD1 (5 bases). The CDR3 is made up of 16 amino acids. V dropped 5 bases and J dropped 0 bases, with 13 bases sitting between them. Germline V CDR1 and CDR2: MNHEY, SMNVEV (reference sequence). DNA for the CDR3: TGTGCCAGCAGTAAATCGACAGAAACGAACACCGGGGAGCTGTTTTTT. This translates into CASSKSTETNTGELFF.